Sequencing of this T cell receptor (beta chain) was carried out in a study of cytotoxic CD8 clonotypes in ibrutinib-treated CLL. Study details: Patients gave response samples after a median approximately eleven months of treatment, range 6 to 36. Mean per-sample yields comprised about 280,000 productive templates and tens of thousands of productive rearrangements. Study-wide findings and caveats: Sampling times (in sustained-remission versus progressing patients) were not the same. Increased clonality at ibrutinib response gave way to a return toward baseline at progression.

With respect to this clone: Its antigen is currently unknown.

Profiling relied on immunoSEQ multiplex PCR, and the TCRdb table lists in-frame clones only, not all of them. This table holds around 250,000 clones, 60% to 75% found once. This receptor was identified in a human donor with chronic lymphocytic leukemia. The specimen was PBMCs, collected after 24 months of ibrutinib treatment.

The CDR3 spells CASSQDRWQPADTQYF. The CDR3 region has the DNA TGCGCCAGCAGCCAAGATCGTTGGCAGCCCGCAGATACGCAGTATTTT. The chain recombines TRBV4-3 with TRBJ2-3; D not certain. This CDR3 comprises 16 residues. The germline gives CDR1 LGHNA, CDR2 YSLEER. V lost 0 bases to trimming and J lost 4 bases, with 14 bases between them.